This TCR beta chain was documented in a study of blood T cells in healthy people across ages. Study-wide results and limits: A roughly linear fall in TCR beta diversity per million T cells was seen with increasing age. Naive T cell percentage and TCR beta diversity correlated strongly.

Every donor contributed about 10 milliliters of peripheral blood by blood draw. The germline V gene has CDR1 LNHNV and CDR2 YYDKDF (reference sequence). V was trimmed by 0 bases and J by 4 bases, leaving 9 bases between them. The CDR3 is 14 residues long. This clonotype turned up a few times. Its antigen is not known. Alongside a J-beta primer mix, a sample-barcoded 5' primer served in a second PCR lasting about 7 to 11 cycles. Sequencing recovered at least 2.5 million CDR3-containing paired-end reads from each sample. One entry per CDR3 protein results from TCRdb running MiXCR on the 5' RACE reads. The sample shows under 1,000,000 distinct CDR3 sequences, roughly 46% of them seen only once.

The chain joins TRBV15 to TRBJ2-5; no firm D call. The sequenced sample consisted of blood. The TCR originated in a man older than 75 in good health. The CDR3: CATSRDEVGETQYF. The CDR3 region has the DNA TGTGCCACCAGCAGAGATGAAGTAGGAGAGACCCAGTACTTC.